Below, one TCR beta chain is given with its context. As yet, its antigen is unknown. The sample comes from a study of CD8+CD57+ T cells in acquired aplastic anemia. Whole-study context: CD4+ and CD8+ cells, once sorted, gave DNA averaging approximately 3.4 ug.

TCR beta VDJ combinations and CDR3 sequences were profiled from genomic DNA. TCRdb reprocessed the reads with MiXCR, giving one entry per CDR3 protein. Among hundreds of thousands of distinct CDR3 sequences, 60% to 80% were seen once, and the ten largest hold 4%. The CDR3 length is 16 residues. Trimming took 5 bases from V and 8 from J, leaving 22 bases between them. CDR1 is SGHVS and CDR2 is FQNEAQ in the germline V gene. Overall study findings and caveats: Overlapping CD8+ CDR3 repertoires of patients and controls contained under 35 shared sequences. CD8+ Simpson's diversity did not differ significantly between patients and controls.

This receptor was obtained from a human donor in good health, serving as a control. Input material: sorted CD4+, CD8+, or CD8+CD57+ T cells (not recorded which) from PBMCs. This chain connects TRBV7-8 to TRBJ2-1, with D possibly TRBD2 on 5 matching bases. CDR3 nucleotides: TGTGCCAGCAGCGTGGCTCGGGCGGGCATCGACCATGAGCAGTTCTTC. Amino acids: CASSVARAGIDHEQFF.